Listed below are T cell receptor beta chains from one sample, sequenced in a study of vaccination and CD4 T cells after COVID-19. TCRdb reprocessed the PCR reads with MiXCR, giving one entry per CDR3 protein. The profile covers thousands of distinct CDR3 sequences, with more than 35% appearing a single time and about a third taken by the ten largest. These receptors are not linked to any known antigen. The sequenced sample was CD4+ T cells from blood, cultured in vitro. These receptors all stem from a human donor in good health. Each CDR3 is given with its conserved first and last residue.

TRBV9	TRBJ2-1	CASSDPAGVPIDEQFF
TRBV7-2	TRBJ2-3	CASSRGGSTDTQYF
TRBV28	TRBJ1-5	CASSPGKGAYQPQHF
TRBV7-9	TRBJ1-1	CASSLMEDTEAFF
TRBV7-2	TRBJ2-1	CASSLKGPGTGPGNEQFF
TRBV7-2	TRBJ1-5	CASSLSGGNQPQHF
TRBV15	TRBJ2-5	CATSRVTGGGETQYF
TRBV12-3/TRBV12-4	TRBJ1-6	CASKTGSRNSPLHF
TRBV12-3/TRBV12-4	TRBJ2-3	CASASGRAGADTQYF
TRBV23-1	TRBJ2-5	CASSRRDRPPAPQYF
TRBV6-5	TRBJ2-7	CASSSAGGLYEQYF
TRBV27	TRBJ2-1	CASTITGAYNEQFF
TRBV12-3/TRBV12-4	TRBJ2-3	CASSLLVGGPSDTQYF
TRBV4-3	TRBJ1-2	CASSQDIRRRGYTF
TRBV7-6	TRBJ2-1	CASSLDGTYNEQFF
TRBV11-3	TRBJ1-1	CASSLDRESEAFF
TRBV7-6	TRBJ1-3	CASSLSLVGTSARLYF
TRBV20-1	TRBJ2-6	CSAARDRFSGANVLTF
TRBV20-1	TRBJ2-2	CSARDPPGVGESGELFF
TRBV6-5	TRBJ1-5	CASSYPVGGNQPQHF
TRBV6-1	TRBJ1-1	CATGPLGEGNTEAFF
TRBV28	TRBJ1-5	CASSAGHSNQPQHF
TRBV29-1	TRBJ1-2	CSGTGTDYGYTF
TRBV28	TRBJ2-7	CASSLGRDYEQYF
TRBV20-1	TRBJ2-1	CSGKYNEQFF
TRBV7-2	TRBJ2-5	CASSLEWGLETQYF
TRBV15	TRBJ1-2	CATSRDRGPYNYGYTF
TRBV6-2/TRBV6-3	TRBJ2-7	CASSYSGRGPLYEQYF
TRBV11-1	TRBJ2-3	CASSLRLRSTDTQYF
TRBV27	TRBJ2-7	CASNWTSGNYEQYF
TRBV6-2/TRBV6-3	TRBJ2-1	CASSNSGLTAGGQFF
TRBV4-3	TRBJ1-2	CASSQGKDSSGYTF
TRBV6-1	TRBJ2-3	CASSATSGSTDTQYF
TRBV10-3	TRBJ2-7	CAISESFGLAPSGQYF